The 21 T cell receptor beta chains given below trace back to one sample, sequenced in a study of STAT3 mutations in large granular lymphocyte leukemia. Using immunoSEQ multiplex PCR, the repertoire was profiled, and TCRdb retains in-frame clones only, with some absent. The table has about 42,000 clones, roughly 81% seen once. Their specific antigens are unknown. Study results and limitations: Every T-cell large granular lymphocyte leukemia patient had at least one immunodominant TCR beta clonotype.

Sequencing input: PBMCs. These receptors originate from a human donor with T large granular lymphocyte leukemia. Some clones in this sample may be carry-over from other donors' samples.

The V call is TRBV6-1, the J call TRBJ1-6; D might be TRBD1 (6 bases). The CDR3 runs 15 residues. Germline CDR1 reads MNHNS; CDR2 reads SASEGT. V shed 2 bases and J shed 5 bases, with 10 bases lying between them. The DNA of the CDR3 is TGTGCCAGCAGTGAAACAGGGATCGATAATTCACCCCTCCACTTT. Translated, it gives CASSETGIDNSPLHF.

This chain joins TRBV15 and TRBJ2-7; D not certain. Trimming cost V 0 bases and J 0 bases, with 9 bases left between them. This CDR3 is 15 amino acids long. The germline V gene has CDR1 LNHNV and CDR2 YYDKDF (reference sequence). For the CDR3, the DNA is TGTGCCACCAGCAGAGATCCTTCCGGCTCCTACGAGCAGTACTTC. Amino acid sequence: CATSRDPSGSYEQYF.

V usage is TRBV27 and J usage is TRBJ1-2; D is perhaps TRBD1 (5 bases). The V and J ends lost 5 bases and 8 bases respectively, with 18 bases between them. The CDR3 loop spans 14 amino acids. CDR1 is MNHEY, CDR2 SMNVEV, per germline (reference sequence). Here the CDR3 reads CASSPTTGAGGYTF. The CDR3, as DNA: TGTGCCAGCAGTCCTACTACTGGGGCTGGCGGCTACACCTTC.

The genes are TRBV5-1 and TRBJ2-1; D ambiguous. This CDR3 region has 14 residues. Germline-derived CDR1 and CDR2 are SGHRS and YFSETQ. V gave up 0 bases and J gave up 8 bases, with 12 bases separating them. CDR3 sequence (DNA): TGCGCCAGCAGCTTGGCGCGCAACTGGGATGAGCAGTTCTTC. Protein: CASSLARNWDEQFF.

The CDR3 nucleotides are TGTGCCAGCAGCAAAGGATCCGGGGCGTCCGCCTACGAGCAGTACGTC. Translating gives CASSKGSGASAYEQYV. V gene TRBV21-1 combines with J gene TRBJ2-7. TRBV21-1 corresponds to a pseudogene. CDR3 size: 16 residues.

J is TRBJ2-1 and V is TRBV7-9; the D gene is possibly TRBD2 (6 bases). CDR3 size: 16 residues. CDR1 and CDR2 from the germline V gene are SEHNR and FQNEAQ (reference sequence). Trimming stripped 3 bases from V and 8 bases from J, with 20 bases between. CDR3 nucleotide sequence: TGTGCCAGCAGCTTCCTCCGGCGGGAACGGGGCGATGAGCAGTTCTTC. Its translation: CASSFLRRERGDEQFF.

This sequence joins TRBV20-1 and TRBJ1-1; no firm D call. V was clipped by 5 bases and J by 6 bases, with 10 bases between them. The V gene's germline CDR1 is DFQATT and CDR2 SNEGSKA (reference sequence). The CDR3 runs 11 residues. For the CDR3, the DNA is TGCAGTGCTCTCAGGAGACCTGAAGCTTTCTTT. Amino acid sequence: CSALRRPEAFF.

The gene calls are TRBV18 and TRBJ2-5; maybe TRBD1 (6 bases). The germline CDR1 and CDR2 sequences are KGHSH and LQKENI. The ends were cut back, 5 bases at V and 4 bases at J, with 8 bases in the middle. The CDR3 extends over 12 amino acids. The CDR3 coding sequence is TGTGCCAGCTCAGGGGGCGGAGAGACCCAGTACTTC. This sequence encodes CASSGGGETQYF.

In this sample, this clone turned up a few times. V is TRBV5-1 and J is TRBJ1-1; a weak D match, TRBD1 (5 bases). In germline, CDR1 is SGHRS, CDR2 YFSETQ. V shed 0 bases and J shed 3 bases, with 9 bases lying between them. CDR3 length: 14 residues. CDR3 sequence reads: CASSLEWGHTEAFF. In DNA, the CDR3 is TGCGCCAGCAGCTTGGAATGGGGACACACTGAAGCTTTCTTT.

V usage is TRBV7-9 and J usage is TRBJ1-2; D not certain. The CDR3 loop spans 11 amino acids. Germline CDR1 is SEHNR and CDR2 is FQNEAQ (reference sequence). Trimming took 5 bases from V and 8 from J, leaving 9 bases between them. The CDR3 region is CASSEGMGYTF. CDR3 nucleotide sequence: TGTGCCAGCAGCGAGGGTATGGGCTACACCTTC.

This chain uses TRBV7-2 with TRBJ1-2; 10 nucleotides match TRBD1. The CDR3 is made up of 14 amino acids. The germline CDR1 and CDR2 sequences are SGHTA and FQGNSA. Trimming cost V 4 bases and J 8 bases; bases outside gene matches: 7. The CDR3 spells CASSSGTGVSGYTF. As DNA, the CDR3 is TGTGCCAGCAGCTCCGGGACAGGGGTATCCGGCTACACCTTC.

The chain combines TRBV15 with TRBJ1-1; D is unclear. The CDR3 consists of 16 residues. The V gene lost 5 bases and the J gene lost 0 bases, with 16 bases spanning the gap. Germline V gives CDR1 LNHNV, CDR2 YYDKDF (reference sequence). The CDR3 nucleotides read TGTGCCACCAGCGACCGGACCCTAGCCGTGAACACTGAAGCTTTCTTT. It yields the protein CATSDRTLAVNTEAFF.

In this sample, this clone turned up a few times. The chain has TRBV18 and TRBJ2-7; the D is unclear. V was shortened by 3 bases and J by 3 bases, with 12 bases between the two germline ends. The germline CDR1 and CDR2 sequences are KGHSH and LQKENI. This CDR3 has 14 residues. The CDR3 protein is CASSPPARFYEQYF. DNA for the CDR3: TGTGCCAGCTCACCGCCCGCAAGGTTCTACGAGCAGTACTTC.

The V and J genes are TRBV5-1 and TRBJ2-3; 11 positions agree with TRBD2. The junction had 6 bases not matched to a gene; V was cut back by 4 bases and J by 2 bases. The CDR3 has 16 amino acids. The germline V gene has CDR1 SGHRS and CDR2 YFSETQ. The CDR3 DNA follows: TGCGCCAGCAGCCCCGGGACTAGCGGAATCACAGATACGCAGTATTTT. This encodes CASSPGTSGITDTQYF.

The CDR3 nucleotides are TGTGCCATCAGTGAAATGGGTTTCAATTCACCCCTCCACTTT. Its translation is CAISEMGFNSPLHF. The chain joins TRBV10-3 to TRBJ1-6, with D hard to call. Germline V gene data show CDR1 as ENHRY and CDR2 as SYGVKD. The CDR3 consists of 14 residues. Trimming cost V 3 bases and J 7 bases, with 10 bases left between them.

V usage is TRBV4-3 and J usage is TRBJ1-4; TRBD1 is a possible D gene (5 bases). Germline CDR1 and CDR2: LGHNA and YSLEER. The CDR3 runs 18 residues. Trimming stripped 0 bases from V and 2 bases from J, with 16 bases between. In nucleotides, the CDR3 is TGCGCCAGCAGCCAAGATGGGACGAGCGGCGGGACTAATGAAAAACTGTTTTTT. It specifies CASSQDGTSGGTNEKLFF.

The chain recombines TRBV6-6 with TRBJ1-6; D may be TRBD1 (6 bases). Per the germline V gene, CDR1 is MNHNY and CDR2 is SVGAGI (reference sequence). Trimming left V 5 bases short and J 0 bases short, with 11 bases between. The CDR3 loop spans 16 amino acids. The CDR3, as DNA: TGTGCCAGCAGTGTCACAGGGAGCTCCTATAATTCACCCCTCCACTTT. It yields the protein CASSVTGSSYNSPLHF.

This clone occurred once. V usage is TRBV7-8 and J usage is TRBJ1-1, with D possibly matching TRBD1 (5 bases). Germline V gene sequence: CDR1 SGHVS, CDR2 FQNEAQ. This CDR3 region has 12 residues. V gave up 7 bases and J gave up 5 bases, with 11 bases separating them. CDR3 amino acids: CASTNGGTEAFF. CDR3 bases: TGTGCCAGCACCAATGGGGGAACTGAAGCTTTCTTT.

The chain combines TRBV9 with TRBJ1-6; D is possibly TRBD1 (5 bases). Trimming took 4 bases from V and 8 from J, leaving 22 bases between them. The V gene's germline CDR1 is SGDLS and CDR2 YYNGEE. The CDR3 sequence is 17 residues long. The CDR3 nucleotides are TGTGCCAGCAGCCCCCCCGGGACGGCCGGCGAGTATTCACCCCTCCACTTT. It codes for CASSPPGTAGEYSPLHF.

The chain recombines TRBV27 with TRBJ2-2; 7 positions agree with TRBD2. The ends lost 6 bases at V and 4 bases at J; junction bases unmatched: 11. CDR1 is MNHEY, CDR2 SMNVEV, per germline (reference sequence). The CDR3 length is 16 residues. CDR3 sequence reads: CASRGRGLPLTGELFF. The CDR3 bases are TGTGCCAGCAGGGGGAGGGGACTACCCCTCACCGGGGAGCTGTTTTTT.

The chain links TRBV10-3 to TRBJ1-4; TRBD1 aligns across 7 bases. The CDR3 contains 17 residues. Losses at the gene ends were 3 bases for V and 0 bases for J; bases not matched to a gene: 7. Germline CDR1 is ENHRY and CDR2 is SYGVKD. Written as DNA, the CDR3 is TGTGCCATCAGTGAATCTTGGACAGGAGCAACTAATGAAAAACTGTTTTTT. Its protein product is CAISESWTGATNEKLFF.